Below, one TCR beta chain is given with its context. The specificity of this receptor is unknown. No base quality values were provided; no much bigger clone lies one nucleotide off. Reading the germline V gene (reference sequence) gives CDR1 LNHNV and CDR2 YYDKDF. V is shortened by 5 bases, J by 8 bases, and the region joining them spans 16 bases. Reading from cysteine to valine, the CDR3 counts 13 amino acids. The only DNA kept is the CDR3, 39 bases in frame from the first base. This sample was taken from a study of blood T cell repertoires in COVID-19 (dated by TCRdb to the early 2020s). With respect to the entire study: Collaborator samples came from the United States, Italy and Spain and covered acute and convalescent phases of COVID-19. Nearly every sample came with metadata listing a de-identified subject ID, COVID-19 status, age in years and sex. HLA class I and class II types, where available, came from metadata supplied by the sample provider rather than from assay-based typing. Samples came from the ongoing ImmuneRACE study (first 160 participants) plus 1,254 subjects from 6 global collaborators. The prospective study material was composed of cDNA or gDNA derived from T cells, B-cell-depleted T cells, or PBMCs. Subjects who had been exposed to COVID-19, were actively infected with it, or had recovered from it provided the deeply sampled blood TCRbeta repertoires that made up the dataset. The repertoires were released in a freely available public database meant as a resource for research on the immune response to SARS-CoV-2.

TCRbeta CDR3 regions were amplified from genomic DNA by means of the immunoSEQ Assay, a bias-controlled multiplex PCR. The published analysis was carried out like this. Nucleated cell counts per sample were estimated from amplification of reference gene primers within the assay. To quantify the absolute abundance of each unique TCRbeta CDR3 rearrangement, sequence reads were collapsed and filtered. For each sample, productive Simpson clonality was calculated as the square root of Simpson's diversity index over productive rearrangements. TCRdb mirrors the immuneACCESS table, restricted to in-frame sequences. Some clones are absent from its copies; in checked studies, under half trace to an unresolved V gene, and the reason for the others is unknown. The V and J calls and clone size are taken from that table; D and trimming were inferred from the DNA. The table for this sample lists 150,000 to 200,000 clones; about 84% of them were counted only once. The leading ten clones occupy around 5.9% of the sample.

In the prospective study, participants were roughly 18 to 100 years old, resided in fewer than 25 geographic areas of the United States, and were enrolled through a virtual design. In the prospective study, cohorts were assigned on the basis of participant-reported clinical history obtained from a screening survey and a study questionnaire. For ImmuneRACE Cohort 3, a participant was defined as recovered based on two consecutive negative NP/OP PCR tests, clearance by a healthcare professional, or resolution of symptoms. In the prospective study, whole blood, serum and a nasopharyngeal or oropharyngeal swab were collected from each participant by mobile phlebotomists. Over a roughly two-month period, participants in the prospective study had the option of providing additional blood draws and questionnaires. Blood samples from the prospective study were shipped frozen or at room temperature prior to DNA extraction.

The investigation overall reported the following: The quantity of clinical and demographic metadata differed by source and by participant and was supplied without curation.

The clonotype originates from a man aged 40-49 years who had recovered from COVID-19. Material: PBMCs or T cells enriched from blood (not recorded which). The chain was built from TRBV15 and TRBJ2-7, with no D gene named confidently. The CDR3 sequence is CATSGKTRGKQYV. The nucleotide sequence reads as follows: TGTGCCACCAGCGGTAAGACTCGCGGTAAGCAGTACGTC.